This note documents a single TCR beta chain sequence. Its antigen is unknown. No base qualities exist here, and no much larger clone lies one base off it. The data were taken from a study of control samples from healthy donors and cancer patients (dated by TCRdb to the early 2020s). Library construction relied on the immunoSEQ multiplex PCR assay. The table comes from immuneACCESS by way of TCRdb, which keeps in-frame sequences with V and J called. Part of the clones is missing from these tables; in studies checked, under half for an unresolved V gene and the rest for unknown reasons. In all, the sample holds more than 100,000 clones, and about 89% of those were seen once. The top ten constitute about 20% of the sample. V loses 6 bases of germline sequence and J loses 4 bases, and the interval between the two ends is 7 bases. The germline V gene (reference sequence) supplies CDR1 SEHNR and CDR2 FQNEAQ. Inclusive of the bounding cysteine and phenylalanine, the CDR3 is 12 residues long. Just CDR3 DNA is preserved here, 36 bases in frame from base 1.

This sequence uses TRBV7-9 and TRBJ1-5, with the D gene not clear enough to name. Input material: PBMCs. The receptor was derived from a man aged 60 to 75 with lung cancer. CDR3 loop: CASSSGNQPQHF. The nucleotide sequence is TGTGCCAGCAGTTCGGGAAATCAGCCCCAGCATTTT. Reference TRBV7-9 and TRBJ1-5 proteins supply the regions before and after the CDR3; the full variable domain is: DTGVSQNPRHKITKRGQNVTFRCDPISEHNRLYWYRQTLGQGPEFLTYFQNEAQLEKSRLLSDRFSAERPKGSFSTLEIQRTEQGDSAMYLCASSSGNQPQHFGDGTRLSIL.